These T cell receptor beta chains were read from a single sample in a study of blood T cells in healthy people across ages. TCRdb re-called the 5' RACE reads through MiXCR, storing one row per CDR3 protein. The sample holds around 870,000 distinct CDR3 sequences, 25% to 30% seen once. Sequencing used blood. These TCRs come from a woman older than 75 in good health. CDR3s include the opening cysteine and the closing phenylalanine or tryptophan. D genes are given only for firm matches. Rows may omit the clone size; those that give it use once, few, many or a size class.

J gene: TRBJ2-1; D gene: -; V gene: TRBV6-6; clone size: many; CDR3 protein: CASSYSMGGLAEQFF; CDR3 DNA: TGTGCCAGCAGTTACTCGATGGGGGGCCTAGCCGAGCAGTTCTTC
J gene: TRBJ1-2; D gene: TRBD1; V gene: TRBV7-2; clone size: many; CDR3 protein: CASSLGPGQAYGYTF; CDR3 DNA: TGTGCCAGCAGCTTAGGTCCGGGACAGGCTTATGGCTACACCTTC
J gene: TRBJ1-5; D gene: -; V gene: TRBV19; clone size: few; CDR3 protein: CASSMGGQYSNQPQHF; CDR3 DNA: TGTGCCAGTAGTATGGGGGGGCAGTATAGCAATCAGCCCCAGCATTTT
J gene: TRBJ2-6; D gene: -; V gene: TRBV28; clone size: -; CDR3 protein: CASSFIRAGANVLTF; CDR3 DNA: TGTGCCAGCAGTTTCATCAGGGCCGGGGCCAACGTCCTGACTTTC
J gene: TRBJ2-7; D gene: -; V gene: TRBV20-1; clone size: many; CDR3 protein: CSASPRGRRSYEQYF; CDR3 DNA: TGCAGTGCTTCCCCTCGCGGCAGACGCTCCTACGAGCAGTACTTC
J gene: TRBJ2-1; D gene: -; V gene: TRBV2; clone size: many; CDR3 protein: CASSEVIGAYNEQFF; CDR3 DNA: TGTGCCAGCAGTGAAGTTATCGGGGCGTACAATGAGCAGTTCTTC
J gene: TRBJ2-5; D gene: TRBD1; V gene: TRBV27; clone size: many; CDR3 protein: CASSLATGVRETQYF; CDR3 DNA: TGTGCCAGCAGTTTGGCGACAGGGGTTCGGGAGACCCAGTACTTC
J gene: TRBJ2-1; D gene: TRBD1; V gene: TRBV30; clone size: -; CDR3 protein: CAWSVSDRDDNEQFF; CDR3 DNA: TGTGCCTGGAGTGTCTCGGACAGGGATGACAATGAGCAGTTCTTC
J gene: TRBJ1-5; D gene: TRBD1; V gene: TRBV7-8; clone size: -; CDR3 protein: CASSLASVTGASNQPQHF; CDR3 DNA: TGTGCCAGCAGCTTAGCTAGTGTGACAGGGGCCAGCAATCAGCCCCAGCATTTT
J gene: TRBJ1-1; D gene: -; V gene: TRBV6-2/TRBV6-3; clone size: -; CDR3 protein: CASSYTEGRTEAFF; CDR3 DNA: TGTGCCAGCAGTTACACGGAGGGGAGGACTGAAGCTTTCTTT
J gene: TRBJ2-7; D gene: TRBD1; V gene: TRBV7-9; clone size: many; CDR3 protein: CASSPDRGRLKDEQYF; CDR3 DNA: TGTGCCAGCAGCCCGGACAGGGGGCGCTTAAAGGACGAGCAGTACTTC
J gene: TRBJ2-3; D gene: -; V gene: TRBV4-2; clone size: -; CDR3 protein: CAGSRREADTQYF; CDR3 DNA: TGTGCCGGCAGCCGAAGGGAGGCAGATACGCAGTATTTT
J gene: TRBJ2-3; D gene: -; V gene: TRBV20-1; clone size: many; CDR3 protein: CSASEPPPKHTDTQYF; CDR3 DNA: TGCAGTGCTAGCGAGCCCCCCCCCAAACACACAGATACGCAGTATTTT
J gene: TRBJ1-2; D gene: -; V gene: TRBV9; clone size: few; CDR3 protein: CASSVERVGYGYTF; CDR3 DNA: TGTGCCAGCAGCGTCGAGAGAGTTGGCTATGGCTACACCTTC
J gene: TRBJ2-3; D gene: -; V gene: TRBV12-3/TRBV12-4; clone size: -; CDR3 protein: CASSSGPAGASDTEYF; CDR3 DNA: TGTGCCAGCAGTTCCGGGCCGGCGGGGGCATCAGATACGGAATATTTT
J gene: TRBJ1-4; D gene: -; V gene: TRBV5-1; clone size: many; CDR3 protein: CASSLEATNEKLFF; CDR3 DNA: TGCGCCAGCAGCTTGGAAGCAACTAATGAAAAACTGTTTTTT
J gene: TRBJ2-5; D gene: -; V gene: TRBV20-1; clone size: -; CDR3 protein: CSATLTGTGETQYF; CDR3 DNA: TGCAGTGCAACCCTAACCGGGACGGGGGAGACCCAGTACTTC
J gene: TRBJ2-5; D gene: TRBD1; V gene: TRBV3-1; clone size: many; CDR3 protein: CASSQGTGMGTQYF; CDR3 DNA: TGTGCCAGCAGCCAAGGGACAGGGATGGGGACCCAGTACTTC
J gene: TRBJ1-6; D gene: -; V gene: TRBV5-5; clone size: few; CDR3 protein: CASSPPGLTDSPLHF; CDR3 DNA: TGTGCCAGCTCCCCGCCCGGACTTACCGATTCACCCCTCCACTTT
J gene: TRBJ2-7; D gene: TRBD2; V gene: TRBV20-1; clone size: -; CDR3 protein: CSGKSSGDSYEQYF; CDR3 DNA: TGCAGTGGGAAGTCTAGCGGGGACTCCTACGAGCAGTACTTC
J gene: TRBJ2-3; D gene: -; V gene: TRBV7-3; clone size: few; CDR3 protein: CASSSRLASSDTQYF; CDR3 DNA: TGTGCCAGCAGTTCTCGCCTCGCATCTTCAGATACGCAGTATTTT
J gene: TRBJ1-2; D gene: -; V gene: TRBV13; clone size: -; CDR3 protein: CASSLLLAGERYGYTF; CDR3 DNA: TGTGCCAGCAGCTTATTATTAGCAGGAGAGCGCTATGGCTACACCTTC
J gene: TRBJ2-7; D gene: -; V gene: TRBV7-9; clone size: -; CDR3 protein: CASSFLTDTYEQYF; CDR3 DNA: TGTGCCAGCAGCTTTCTGACAGATACCTACGAGCAGTACTTC
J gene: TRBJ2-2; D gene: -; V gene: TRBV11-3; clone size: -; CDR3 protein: CASRLVTGELFF; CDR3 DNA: TGTGCCAGCAGGCTAGTGACCGGGGAGCTGTTTTTT